Below, one T cell receptor beta chain is given with its context. The antigen remains undetermined. The length of the CDR3 is 16 residues. CDR1 SNHLY and CDR2 FYNNEI come from the germline V gene. V was pared by 5 bases and J by 1 base, with 17 bases between. The entry originates in a study of cytomegalovirus exposure and HLA in healthy donors. Whole-study findings and limits: Despite most TCR sequences being rare, some public TCRs occurred in many donors. Later work found most CMV-associated TCR beta chains apparently HLA-restricted.

A multiplex PCR was run with 60 Vbeta primers and 13 Jbeta primers. In the study's own analysis: A later analysis counted around 74 million unique TCR beta chains, some 12 million shared. Assay used: immunoSEQ multiplex PCR; TCRdb lists only in-frame clones, some missing. The D gene and trimming were derived from the DNA, and the V and J assignments and clone size from that table. The profile shows about 110,000 clones, roughly 70% of them singletons. The chain combines TRBV2 with TRBJ2-5; D gene unclear. The TCR sequence derives from a man in his forties in good health and CMV-seronegative. The sequenced sample consisted of PBMCs. The CDR3: CASSPMPSLSQETQYF. The DNA of the CDR3 is TGTGCCAGCAGTCCGATGCCCTCTCTATCCCAAGAGACCCAGTACTTC.